A selection of T cell receptor beta chains follows, all from one sample in a study of shared clonotypes between healthy human individuals. Produced via immunoSEQ multiplex PCR; TCRdb's table is partial and in-frame only. The sample holds 2.3 million or so clones, just over 90% seen once. The sequencing input was naive CD4+ T cells from PBMCs. The source of these receptors is a man between 18 and 35 years old in good health. Some clones in this sample may be carry-over from other donors' samples. CDR3s include the opening cysteine and the closing phenylalanine or tryptophan. D genes are given only for firm matches. Clone size, where shown, is once, few, many, or a class for clones that have expanded.

TRBJ2-7	TRBV5-1	.	TRBD2	TGCGCCAGCAGCATGGAGGGTGCAGCGGGAGTAGAGCAGTACTTC	CASSMEGAAGVEQYF
TRBJ2-5	TRBV4-1	.	TRBD1	TGCGCCAGCAGCCAAGATTCGGGGCAGGGGGCGATGCCCCAGTACTTC	CASSQDSGQGAMPQYF
TRBJ2-3	TRBV7-3	.	TRBD1	TGTGCCAGCGGACCCGGGACAGGGGGCACAGATACGCAGTATTTT	CASGPGTGGTDTQYF
TRBJ1-2	TRBV28	.	.	TGTGCCAGCATCCCTGCCCCTTTAGTGGCTGGCTACACCTTC	CASIPAPLVAGYTF
TRBJ1-2	TRBV19	.	TRBD1	TGTGCCAGCGACTCCGAGGGGACAGCGCGCTATGGCTACACCTTC	CASDSEGTARYGYTF
TRBJ2-7	TRBV5-1	.	TRBD2	TGCGCCAGCAGCTTGGATTCGGGAGGGGCCTACGAGCAGTACTTC	CASSLDSGGAYEQYF
TRBJ2-2	TRBV6-1	.	.	TGTGCCAGCAGTGGGATGGGGGGCACCGGGGAGCTGTTTTTT	CASSGMGGTGELFF
TRBJ2-4	TRBV25-1	.	.	TGTGCCAGCAGTGAATACCAGGGGCTCGGGAACATTCAGTACTTC	CASSEYQGLGNIQYF
TRBJ1-5	TRBV6-5	few	.	TGTGCCAGCAGTCCATCTTGGGGTGGCAATCAGCCCCAGCATTTT	CASSPSWGGNQPQHF
TRBJ1-1	TRBV7-2	few	.	TGTGCCAGCAGCTTAGTTACCGGGAACACTGAAGCTTTCTTT	CASSLVTGNTEAFF
TRBJ2-3	TRBV11-3	.	.	TGTGCCAGCAGCTTAACCCCAGATACGCAGTATTTT	CASSLTPDTQYF
TRBJ2-2	TRBV9	.	.	TGTGCCAGCAGCGTAGGCCTAGCCGGCGGGGAGCTGTTTTTT	CASSVGLAGGELFF
TRBJ1-3	TRBV5-8	.	.	TGTGCCAGCAGCTTAATACGGGGCCTTGGAAACACCATATATTTT	CASSLIRGLGNTIYF
TRBJ2-7	TRBV6-1	.	TRBD2	TGTGCCAGCACCCCGACTAGCAGTAGTTACGAGCAGTACTTC	CASTPTSSSYEQYF
TRBJ1-4	TRBV14	.	.	TGTGCCAGCATTTTTCCTGCAGGGCGGAATGAAAAACTGTTTTTT	CASIFPAGRNEKLFF
TRBJ2-5	TRBV7-2	.	TRBD1	TGTGCCAGCAGTTCGACAGGGTCAGAGACCCAGTACTTC	CASSSTGSETQYF
TRBJ2-1	TRBV2	.	TRBD2	TGTGCCAGCAGCCTCGAGAGTGCGGGGGACAATGAGCAGTTCTTC	CASSLESAGDNEQFF
TRBJ1-3	TRBV28	.	.	TGTGCCAGCTTCGAGGGGTCTGGAAACACCATATATTTT	CASFEGSGNTIYF
TRBJ2-2	TRBV18	.	TRBD2	TGTGCCAGCTCACCCCTGAGGTTGGGTAGCGGGAGCACCGGGGAGCTGTTTTTT	CASSPLRLGSGSTGELFF
TRBJ2-2	TRBV10-3	.	.	TGTGCCATCACCAGGGCGAACACCGGGGAGCTGTTTTTT	CAITRANTGELFF
TRBJ1-2	TRBV30	.	TRBD1	TGTGCCTGGAGTGCCAGGGGGTATAACTATGGCTACACCTTC	CAWSARGYNYGYTF
TRBJ1-3	TRBV6-1	once	.	TGTGCCAGCAGTGAAGTATACTCTGGAAACACCATATATTTT	CASSEVYSGNTIYF
TRBJ2-3	TRBV5-1	.	TRBD2	TGCGCCAGCGCAACTAGCGGGAGTGGAGATACGCAGTATTTT	CASATSGSGDTQYF
TRBJ2-5	TRBV5-5	.	.	TGTGCCAGCAGCTTGTTGGAGACCCAGTACTTC	CASSLLETQYF
TRBJ2-7	TRBV11-2	.	TRBD1	TGTGCCAGCACCCAACTAGCCGTCCGGGACAGGGTCTACGAGCAGTACTTC	CASTQLAVRDRVYEQYF
TRBJ1-4	TRBV28	once	TRBD1	TGTGCCAGCAGTAAACGGACAGGGCCCTGGGAAAAACTGTTTTTT	CASSKRTGPWEKLFF
TRBJ1-4	TRBV4-1	.	TRBD1	TGCGCCAGCAGCCAGATACAGGGGTGGTCTAATGAAAAACTGTTTTTT	CASSQIQGWSNEKLFF
TRBJ2-1	TRBV12-5	.	TRBD2	TGTGCTAGTGGTCCAGAAGCGGGAGTTGGCTACAATGAGCAGTTCTTC	CASGPEAGVGYNEQFF
TRBJ2-5	TRBV7-3	.	TRBD2	TGTGCCAGCAGCTTCGCGGCGGGAGTTGGGGAGACCCAGTACTTC	CASSFAAGVGETQYF
TRBJ1-5	TRBV6-5	few	TRBD1	TGTGCCAGCAGCCCTGGGACAGGGGGAAACCAGCCCCAGCATTTT	CASSPGTGGNQPQHF
TRBJ1-1	TRBV4-1	.	.	TGCGCCAGCAGCCGAGCGACACCGATGAACACTGAAGCTTTCTTT	CASSRATPMNTEAFF
TRBJ2-7	TRBV11-3	.	TRBD1	TGTGCCAGCAGCCCAGGGGGTGAAGAGCAGTACTTC	CASSPGGEEQYF
TRBJ1-3	TRBV6-5	once	.	TGTGCCAGCAGTTACTCGGGGCGACGCTCTGGAAACACCATATATTTT	CASSYSGRRSGNTIYF
TRBJ1-4	TRBV7-8	.	TRBD1	TGTGCCAGCAGCTCACAGGGGAGGGACACAGAAAAACTGTTTTTT	CASSSQGRDTEKLFF
TRBJ1-1	TRBV25-1	.	.	TGTGCCAGCATTGGGGGCAGCGAAGCTTTCTTT	CASIGGSEAFF
TRBJ2-2	TRBV28	.	.	TGTGCCAGCATACAGGGAACCCCGAACACCGGGGAGCTGTTTTTT	CASIQGTPNTGELFF
TRBJ2-7	TRBV2	few	.	TGTGCCAGCAATGCCCGCTTAATTACCTCCGAGCAGTACTTC	CASNARLITSEQYF
TRBJ2-2	TRBV7-3	.	.	TGTGCCAGCAGCCCCCACGGCCCGGAAATTACCACCGGGGAGCTGTTTTTT	CASSPHGPEITTGELFF
TRBJ2-7	TRBV27	.	TRBD2	TGTGCCACCCGGCGGCTAGCGGGAGGAGGAGCCTACGAGCAGTACTTC	CATRRLAGGGAYEQYF
TRBJ2-3	TRBV5-1	.	.	TGCGCCTCCTCCGGAGGGGGGCCGACAGATACGCAGTATTTT	CASSGGGPTDTQYF
TRBJ1-5	TRBV7-6	.	TRBD1	TGTGCCAGCAGCTTGGGGACAGGGGGCGGCAATCAGCCCCAGCATTTT	CASSLGTGGGNQPQHF
TRBJ2-5	TRBV18	once	TRBD1	TGTGCCAGCTCACCTGCAGGCAGGGGGGAGACCCAGTACTTC	CASSPAGRGETQYF
TRBJ1-4	TRBV4-1	.	.	TGCGCCAGCAGCCAGGTCCGGACTAATGAAAAACTGTTTTTT	CASSQVRTNEKLFF
TRBJ2-2	TRBV5-1	.	.	TGCGCCAGCGGGCAGAACACCGGGGAGCTGTTTTTT	CASGQNTGELFF
TRBJ1-5	TRBV28	.	.	TGTGCCAGCAGTTTCCAATCACCAATTCAGCCCCAGCATTTT	CASSFQSPIQPQHF
TRBJ1-2	TRBV9	.	.	TGTGCCAGCAGCGCCTTGACACCACCAAGCGGCTACACCTTC	CASSALTPPSGYTF
TRBJ2-1	TRBV5-1	.	TRBD2	TGCGCCAGCAGCCCTCAGGGGCGGGAGGGGAGTGAGCAGTTCTTC	CASSPQGREGSEQFF
TRBJ2-5	TRBV5-1	once	TRBD2	TGCGCCAGCAGCTTGACACTAGCGGGGGAGACCCAGTACTTC	CASSLTLAGETQYF
TRBJ1-1	TRBV6-6	.	.	TGTGCCAGCACCCACCGGGAGGGGCGAACTGAAGCTTTCTTT	CASTHREGRTEAFF
TRBJ2-3	TRBV5-1	.	.	TGCGCCAGCAGCTCTAGCGTGACAGATACGCAGTATTTT	CASSSSVTDTQYF
TRBJ1-2	TRBV28	once	.	TGTGCCAGCAGTTTGGCAGGGGCGCTTGGCTACACCTTC	CASSLAGALGYTF
TRBJ2-4	TRBV7-9	.	.	TGTGCCAGCAGCCGAATGGCACCTGACCGAGCCAAAAACATTCAGTACTTC	CASSRMAPDRAKNIQYF
TRBJ2-5	TRBV7-9	.	TRBD1	TGTGCCAGCAGCACCTGGACAGGGGACAGCCAAGAGACCCAGTACTTC	CASSTWTGDSQETQYF
TRBJ2-1	TRBV28	once	.	TGTGCCAGCAGGAACTTTGTCTCCTGGGGCAGGGCCCCCAATGAGCAGTTCTTC	CASRNFVSWGRAPNEQFF
TRBJ1-5	TRBV2	once	.	TGTGCCAGCAGTAAGGGGGGGGATCAGCCCCAGCATTTT	CASSKGGDQPQHF
TRBJ2-7	TRBV7-2	once	.	TGTGCCAGCAGCCCGGGGCGCCCCTACGAGCAGTACTTC	CASSPGRPYEQYF
TRBJ2-7	TRBV9	.	TRBD1	TGTGCCAGCAGCGCGATGATTGGGACAGGGGACTACGAGCAGTACTTC	CASSAMIGTGDYEQYF